Following are 31 T cell receptor beta chains from one sample sequenced in a study of T cell changes during pregnancy in multiple sclerosis. The method was immunoSEQ multiplex PCR; TCRdb's version includes in-frame clones alone and lacks a portion of them. Counted here are around 33,000 clones, 90% occurring once; the ten biggest clones make up almost 5.5%. Sequences were derived from peripheral blood, sampled in the third trimester of pregnancy. All receptors come from a female donor in good health, enrolled as a control in a pregnancy study.

This chain joins TRBV10-1 and TRBJ1-4, with TRBD1 identical over 7 bases. V was pared by 3 bases and J by 8 bases, with 9 bases of the junction left unmatched. Germline V gene sequence: CDR1 WNHNN, CDR2 SYGVQD (reference sequence). The CDR3 loop spans 15 amino acids. The DNA of the CDR3 is TGCGCCAGCAGTGAATCGGACAGGTCCATCGAAAAACTGTTTTTT. Amino acids: CASSESDRSIEKLFF.

J is TRBJ2-1 and V is TRBV4-1; weak D call: TRBD1 (6 bases). Germline-derived CDR1 and CDR2 are MGHRA and YSYEKL. V dropped 0 bases and J dropped 8 bases, with 20 bases sitting between them. The CDR3 is made up of 17 amino acids. The chain's CDR3 is CASSQEAGTRYRHEQFF. The CDR3, as DNA: TGCGCCAGCAGCCAAGAAGCCGGGACACGATATAGGCATGAGCAGTTCTTC.

The chain has TRBV5-1 and TRBJ2-2; 7 bases line up with TRBD1. The junction had 4 bases not matched to a gene; V was cut back by 4 bases and J by 1 base. From germline, CDR1 is SGHRS and CDR2 YFSETQ. CDR3 size: 15 residues. The CDR3: CASSPNRGNTGELFF. The DNA for the CDR3 is TGCGCCAGCAGCCCTAACAGGGGGAACACCGGGGAGCTGTTTTTT.

V and J are TRBV9 and TRBJ2-7; TRBD2 might be the D (7 bases). Germline V gene sequence: CDR1 SGDLS, CDR2 YYNGEE. Deletions cut 4 bases from V and 4 bases from J, with 21 bases between. This CDR3 has 16 amino acids. The CDR3 protein is CASSSGRAGEMYEQYF. CDR3 sequence (DNA): TGTGCCAGCAGCTCAGGGAGGGCAGGGGAAATGTACGAGCAGTACTTC.

The sample holds one count of this clone. The genes are TRBV27 and TRBJ2-1; 10 bases fit TRBD1. Germline V gives CDR1 MNHEY, CDR2 SMNVEV (reference sequence). The J segment lost 9 bases and the V segment lost 3 bases, leaving 5 bases of the junction unmatched. The CDR3 has 14 amino acids. CDR3 sequence reads: CASSFGQGGVEQFF. CDR3 sequence (DNA): TGTGCCAGCAGTTTTGGACAGGGGGGAGTTGAGCAGTTCTTC.

This chain joins TRBV5-1 and TRBJ1-4; 8 bases agree with TRBD1. Germline CDR1 reads SGHRS; CDR2 reads YFSETQ. The CDR3 consists of 15 residues. Trimming at V came to 4 bases and at J to 11 bases, leaving 13 bases not matched to a gene. The CDR3 DNA follows: TGCGCCAGCAGCGGCGGGACAGGACCCGGGGAGAAACTGTTTTTT. This sequence encodes CASSGGTGPGEKLFF. The full variable domain, rest sourced from reference TRBV5-1 and TRBJ1-4, is KAGVTQTPRYLIKTRGQQVTLSCSPISGHRSVSWYQQTPGQGLQFLFEYFSETQRNKGNFPGRFSGRQFSNSRSEMNVSTLELGDSALYLCASSGGTGPGEKLFFGSGTQLSVL.

The chain carries TRBV5-1 and TRBJ2-3, with D unclear. V was shortened by 4 bases and J by 0 bases, with 3 bases between the two germline ends. CDR1 and CDR2 (germline): SGHRS, YFSETQ. There are 12 residues in the CDR3. CDR3 nucleotide sequence: TGCGCCAGCAGCACTAGCACAGATACGCAGTATTTT. Translated: CASSTSTDTQYF.

A remark on this clone: Within the sample, other DNA sequences also encode this same CDR3. The chain combines TRBV6-4 with TRBJ2-1; 7 bases fit TRBD2. J gave up 4 bases and V 0 bases, and 3 bases lay outside the gene matches. This CDR3 region has 15 residues. Per germline, CDR1 MRHNA and CDR2 SNTAGT. The CDR3 is CASSDSAGSYNEQFF. CDR3 in DNA: TGTGCCAGCAGTGACTCAGCGGGGTCTTACAATGAGCAGTTCTTC.

The chain couples TRBV7-9 to TRBJ2-7, with 7 bases lining up with TRBD1. CDR3 length: 14 amino acids. Unmatched junction bases numbered 6, after V lost 5 bases and J lost 2 bases. The germline V gene encodes CDR1 SEHNR and CDR2 FQNEAQ (reference sequence). The CDR3 bases are TGTGCCAGCAGCGCGACAGGGACCACCTACGAGCAGTACTTC. It codes for CASSATGTTYEQYF.

CDR3 sequence reads: CASMRNRLDGYTF. CDR3 in DNA: TGTGCCAGCATGAGAAATCGACTGGATGGCTACACCTTC. The J gene is TRBJ1-2, the V gene TRBV2; D is unresolved. V lost 7 bases, J lost 6 bases, and 15 bases lay in between. The CDR3 extends over 13 amino acids. Germline V gene lookup returns CDR1 SNHLY and CDR2 FYNNEI.

The V and J genes are TRBV28 and TRBJ1-3; possibly TRBD1 for D (6 bases). This CDR3 has 15 amino acids. V was cut by 8 bases and J by 2 bases, with 16 bases left in between. CDR1 is MDHEN and CDR2 is SYDVKM in the germline V gene. CDR3 region: CASARKGVTGNTIYF. Written as DNA, the CDR3 is TGTGCCAGCGCCCGGAAGGGGGTAACTGGAAACACCATATATTTT. The full variable domain, rest sourced from reference TRBV28 and TRBJ1-3, is DVKVTQSSRYLVKRTGEKVFLECVQDMDHENMFWYRQDPGLGLRLIYFSYDVKMKEKGDIPEGYSVSREKKERFSLILESASTNQTSMYLCASARKGVTGNTIYFGEGSWLTVV.

V gene TRBV11-3 combines with J gene TRBJ2-7; 7 nucleotides align to TRBD1. This CDR3 has 14 amino acids. CDR1 SGHNT and CDR2 YENEEA come from the germline V gene. The J segment lost 6 bases and the V segment lost 5 bases, leaving 10 bases of the junction unmatched. CDR3 residues: CASSLQTGSGEQYF. The CDR3 DNA sequence: TGTGCCAGCAGCCTCCAGACAGGGTCCGGCGAGCAGTACTTC.

The chain recombines TRBV10-3 with TRBJ1-1; 7 positions agree with TRBD1. Germline CDR1 reads ENHRY; CDR2 reads SYGVKD. The CDR3 consists of 16 residues. The V segment lost 0 bases and the J segment 5 bases; nucleotides outside the gene matches: 9. DNA for the CDR3: TGTGCCATCAGTGAGTCGTTGAGGGGCAGGGGGACTGAAGCTTTCTTT. It specifies CAISESLRGRGTEAFF.

This chain connects TRBV9 to TRBJ1-2; 9 positions match TRBD1. The CDR3 consists of 16 residues. Germline V gene sequence: CDR1 SGDLS, CDR2 YYNGEE. The V and J ends lost 1 base and 3 bases, in that order; junction bases with no gene match: 7. The CDR3 sequence is CASSVKTGQGDYGYTF. The CDR3 nucleotides read TGTGCCAGCAGCGTAAAGACGGGACAGGGAGACTATGGCTACACCTTC.

This chain links TRBV6-5 with TRBJ2-7; 9 nucleotides line up with TRBD1. V was clipped by 5 bases and J by 1 base; unmatched bases: 3. Germline loops: CDR1 MNHEY, CDR2 SVGAGI. CDR3 length equals 14 residues. CDR3 in DNA: TGTGCCAGCAGTAGGGACAGGGCTTCCTACGAGCAGTACTTC. Translating it yields CASSRDRASYEQYF.

The chain joins TRBV5-1 to TRBJ2-3; TRBD1 matches at 9 bases. CDR1 and CDR2 from the germline V gene are SGHRS and YFSETQ. Trimming took 2 bases from V and 6 from J; bases not matched to a gene: 10. There are 16 residues in the CDR3. CDR3 coding DNA: TGCGCCAGCAGCTTACTCCTCGGGACAGGGACCGATACGCAGTATTTT. Amino acids: CASSLLLGTGTDTQYF.

V gene TRBV15 combines with J gene TRBJ1-2, with 7 bases aligning to TRBD1. The J segment lost 5 bases and the V segment lost 9 bases, leaving 9 bases of the junction unmatched. CDR1 and CDR2 from the germline V gene are LNHNV and YYDKDF (reference sequence). The CDR3 length is 13 residues. This CDR3 is CATRPDRHYGYTF. In DNA form, the CDR3 reads TGTGCCACGCGACCGGACAGGCATTATGGCTACACCTTC. The full variable domain, its missing parts supplied by reference TRBV15 and TRBJ1-2, is DAMVIQNPRYQVTQFGKPVTLSCSQTLNHNVMYWYQQKSSQAPKLLFHYYDKDFNNEADTPDNFQSRRPNTSFCFLDIRSPGLGDTAMYLCATRPDRHYGYTFGSGTRLTVV.

This sequence joins TRBV7-9 and TRBJ2-1, with D possibly being TRBD2 (5 bases). Germline CDR1 reads SEHNR; CDR2 reads FQNEAQ (reference sequence). The CDR3 is 14 residues long. Trimming cost V 6 bases and J 0 bases, with 9 bases left between them. The CDR3 sequence is CASREVSSYNEQFF. As DNA, the CDR3 is TGTGCCAGCAGGGAGGTCAGCTCCTACAATGAGCAGTTCTTC.

The CDR3 sequence is CASSPYGVGGQPQHF. As DNA, the CDR3 is TGTGCCAGCAGCCCCTATGGGGTAGGGGGTCAGCCCCAGCATTTT. This rearrangement joins TRBV7-8 to TRBJ1-5; TRBD1 might be the D (6 bases). Trimming stripped 5 bases from V and 6 bases from J, with 17 bases between. Germline V gene lookup returns CDR1 SGHVS and CDR2 FQNEAQ. This CDR3 contains 15 residues.

The rearrangement uses TRBV6-5 and TRBJ2-7; D uncertain. CDR1 is MNHEY and CDR2 is SVGAGI in the germline V gene. V lost 4 bases and J 3 bases, leaving 4 bases between the germline ends. The length of the CDR3 is 11 residues. For the CDR3, the DNA is TGTGCCAGCAGTTCCTACTACGAGCAGTACTTC. Protein: CASSSYYEQYF.

This sequence joins TRBV6-5 and TRBJ1-5; 7 bases align to TRBD1. V lost 6 bases to trimming and J lost 4 bases; unmatched junction nucleotides: 6. This CDR3 spans 14 amino acids. CDR1 and CDR2 from the germline V gene are MNHEY and SVGAGI. CDR3 sequence: CASRSTGNNQPQHF. In DNA form, the CDR3 reads TGTGCCAGCAGGTCGACAGGGAATAATCAGCCCCAGCATTTT.

This chain joins TRBV27 and TRBJ2-7; D not resolved. The germline V and J ends were trimmed by 2 bases and 4 bases, with 3 bases remaining between them. Germline loops: CDR1 MNHEY, CDR2 SMNVEV (reference sequence). The CDR3 has 11 residues. For the CDR3, the DNA is TGTGCCAGCAGTTTACCTTACGAGCAGTACTTC. It translates to CASSLPYEQYF.

The V call is TRBV4-3, the J call TRBJ1-5; a weak D match, TRBD1 (5 bases). Looked up from germline, CDR1 is LGHNA and CDR2 is YSLEER. Trimming left V 0 bases short and J 9 bases short, with 12 bases between. There are 14 residues in the CDR3. The DNA of the CDR3 is TGCGCCAGCAGCCAAGAAGACCAAAGGGGGCCCCAGCATTTT. Protein sequence: CASSQEDQRGPQHF.

This chain connects TRBV6-8 to TRBJ2-7; TRBD1 might be the D (6 bases). The CDR3 covers 17 residues. Per germline, CDR1 MNHGY and CDR2 SAAAGT. V was clipped by 2 bases and J by 1 base, with 18 bases between them. CDR3: CASSYLSDRYSSYEQYF. The CDR3 DNA reads as TGTGCCAGCAGTTACCTTTCCGACAGGTACTCTTCCTACGAGCAGTACTTC.

This chain uses TRBV15 with TRBJ2-1; 10 bases map to TRBD2. CDR1 LNHNV and CDR2 YYDKDF come from the germline V gene (reference sequence). Trimming at V came to 0 bases and at J to 4 bases, leaving 6 bases not matched to a gene. This CDR3 is built from 17 residues. In DNA, the CDR3 is TGTGCCACCAGCAGAGATAAGGGACTAGCGCGATACAATGAGCAGTTCTTC. Amino acid sequence: CATSRDKGLARYNEQFF.

The chain combines TRBV7-9 with TRBJ2-5; 8 bases align to TRBD1. Germline trimming cut 5 bases from V and 2 bases from J; bases unmatched to any gene: 7. Germline values: CDR1 SEHNR, CDR2 FQNEAQ (reference sequence). The CDR3 loop spans 15 amino acids. The CDR3 loop reads CASSRTGSIQETQYF. The CDR3 region has the DNA TGTGCCAGCAGCCGGACAGGGAGCATACAAGAGACCCAGTACTTC.

This clone was seen only once. This sequence joins TRBV28 and TRBJ2-2, with a weak D call TRBD1 (6 bases). Germline values: CDR1 MDHEN, CDR2 SYDVKM. V lost 11 bases to trimming and J lost 6 bases, with 13 bases between them. CDR3 size: 12 residues. DNA for the CDR3: TGTGCCGGGGGCTTGTCGCCCGGGGAGCTGTTTTTT. Its translation is CAGGLSPGELFF.

The rearrangement links TRBV4-2 to TRBJ2-1; 12 positions agree with TRBD2. CDR3 size: 18 residues. The germline V gene encodes CDR1 LGHNA and CDR2 YNFKEQ. Losses at the gene ends were 1 base for V and 2 bases for J; bases not matched to a gene: 6. This chain's CDR3 is CASSQVLAGGPPYNEQFF. In DNA form, the CDR3 reads TGTGCCAGCAGCCAAGTCCTAGCGGGGGGGCCTCCCTACAATGAGCAGTTCTTC.

The chain is built from TRBV21-1 and TRBJ1-6. TRBV21-1 is shown as a pseudogene. The CDR3 totals 16 residues. The CDR3 protein is CASSKVEGLYNSPLHF. The CDR3 nucleotides are TGTGCCAGCAGCAAAGTGGAGGGGTTGTATAATTCACCCCTCCACTTT.

The genes are TRBV4-1 and TRBJ1-2; D gene ambiguous. The CDR3 runs 14 residues. V lost 0 bases and J 0 bases, leaving 5 bases between the germline ends. CDR1 is MGHRA and CDR2 is YSYEKL in the germline V gene. The CDR3 loop is CASSQESTNYGYTF. In nucleotides, the CDR3 is TGCGCCAGCAGCCAAGAGAGTACTAACTATGGCTACACCTTC.

The chain carries TRBV29-1 and TRBJ1-2; tentative D call: TRBD1 (6 bases). V gave up 8 bases and J gave up 6 bases, with 16 bases separating them. The CDR3 extends over 12 amino acids. Germline V gene lookup returns CDR1 SQVTM and CDR2 ANQGSEA. CDR3 region: CSSWRGDNGYTF. The CDR3 nucleotides are TGCAGCTCGTGGAGAGGGGACAATGGCTACACCTTC.